A selection of T cell receptor beta chains follows, all from one sample in a study of CD8 T cells in Susac syndrome. TCRdb reprocessed the immunoSEQ multiplex PCR reads via MiXCR and lists one record per CDR3 protein. This sample has 150,000 to 200,000 distinct CDR3 sequences; 90% to 95% occur once, and the top ten carry roughly 0.13%. The specimen sequenced was CD4+ T cells from PBMCs. These receptors came from a human donor in good health. Both conserved end residues are part of each CDR3. Fields, in order: D gene, clone size, J gene, V gene, CDR3 protein, CDR3 DNA. A D gene is named only where the DNA matches it firmly. Only part of the rows carry a size: once, few, many, or a class if the clone is expanded.

>-|-|TRBJ2-2|TRBV19
CASSIGPDPNLFF
TGTGCCAGTAGTATTGGTCCGGATCCGAACCTGTTTTTT
>-|few|TRBJ2-7|TRBV5-1
CASSLEGEQYF
TGTGCCAGCAGTCTAGAGGGAGAGCAGTACTTC
>-|-|TRBJ2-5|TRBV20-1
CSARDTRTIETQYF
TGCAGTGCTAGAGATACCCGGACAATCGAGACCCAGTACTTC
>TRBD1|once|TRBJ2-5|TRBV15
CATSRGQGQEETQYF
TGTGCCACCAGCAGGGGACAGGGGCAGGAAGAGACCCAGTACTTC
>-|-|TRBJ2-6|TRBV9
CASSVAFSGANVLTF
TGTGCCAGCAGCGTAGCTTTCTCTGGGGCCAACGTCCTGACTTTC
>TRBD2|-|TRBJ2-3|TRBV6-5
CASSLRGAEGDTQYF
TGTGCCAGCAGTTTGCGGGGGGCCGAGGGAGATACGCAGTATTTT
>-|-|TRBJ2-7|TRBV28
CASSPQPVSYEQYF
TGTGCCAGCAGTCCCCAGCCGGTCTCCTACGAGCAGTACTTC
>-|-|TRBJ2-5|TRBV2
CASSGQEETQYF
TGTGCCAGCAGTGGCCAGGAAGAGACCCAGTACTTC
>TRBD2|-|TRBJ2-1|TRBV28
CASESGADYNEQFF
TGTGCCAGCGAAAGCGGGGCTGACTACAATGAGCAGTTCTTC
>-|-|TRBJ2-5|TRBV2
CASRPDQETQYF
TGTGCCAGCCGGCCGGACCAAGAGACCCAGTACTTC
>TRBD1|-|TRBJ2-1|TRBV27
CASTGDRFNEQFF
TGTGCCAGCACTGGGGACAGGTTCAATGAGCAGTTCTTC
>-|-|TRBJ2-3|TRBV7-9
CASSLLQITDTQYF
TGTGCCAGCAGCTTACTTCAGATCACAGATACGCAGTATTTT
>TRBD1|-|TRBJ1-6|TRBV7-6
CASSSDRDNSPLHF
TGTGCCAGCAGCTCCGACAGGGATAATTCACCCCTCCACTTT
>-|-|TRBJ1-1|TRBV6-5
CASAKAGTTEAFF
TGTGCCAGTGCTAAAGCAGGGACCACTGAAGCTTTCTTT
>-|-|TRBJ2-7|TRBV29-1
CSVKRDARDEQYF
TGCAGCGTTAAAAGGGACGCTAGGGACGAGCAGTACTTC
>TRBD1|-|TRBJ2-5|TRBV9
CASSVGQGEETQYF
TGTGCCAGCAGCGTAGGACAGGGGGAAGAGACCCAGTACTTC
>TRBD1|-|TRBJ1-2|TRBV5-4
CAITTIQGARYGYTF
TGTGCCATCACTACCATACAGGGGGCTCGCTATGGCTACACCTTC
>-|once|TRBJ1-2|TRBV27
CASSFGGEYGYTF
TGTGCCAGCAGTTTCGGGGGGGAATATGGCTACACCTTC
>TRBD1|-|TRBJ1-1|TRBV29-1
CSVSDRVATEAFF
TGCAGCGTTTCGGACAGGGTCGCCACTGAAGCTTTCTTT
>-|-|TRBJ1-1|TRBV10-3
CAISPQGRNTEAFF
TGTGCCATCAGCCCCCAGGGTAGGAACACTGAAGCTTTCTTT
>TRBD1|-|TRBJ1-2|TRBV20-1
CSARDRGTGGLYGYTF
TGCAGTGCTAGAGATCGGGGGACAGGGGGCCTTTATGGCTACACCTTC
>-|-|TRBJ1-2|TRBV3-1
CASTPNRNNYGYTF
TGTGCCAGCACCCCCAACAGGAATAACTATGGCTACACCTTC
>-|-|TRBJ2-3|TRBV11-2
CASSRQAITDTQYF
TGTGCCAGCAGCCGACAGGCCATAACAGATACGCAGTATTTT
>TRBD1|-|TRBJ1-2|TRBV19
CASSANDRGRGYTF
TGTGCCAGTAGTGCAAACGACAGGGGGCGAGGCTACACCTTC
>-|-|TRBJ2-1|TRBV15
CATSRDGENEQFF
TGTGCCACCAGCAGAGATGGGGAGAATGAGCAGTTCTTC
>-|-|TRBJ1-6|TRBV27
CASSTTIYNSPLHF
TGTGCCAGCAGTACGACGATCTATAATTCACCCCTCCACTTT
>-|-|TRBJ1-1|TRBV20-1
CSAGGQANTEAFF
TGCAGTGCTGGGGGGCAGGCGAACACTGAAGCTTTCTTT
>-|-|TRBJ2-5|TRBV4-3
CASSQDLGAFETQYF
TGCGCCAGCAGCCAAGATTTGGGGGCCTTCGAGACCCAGTACTTC
>-|-|TRBJ1-6|TRBV12-3/TRBV12-4
CASREDGRNSPLHF
TGTGCCAGCAGAGAGGACGGGCGGAATTCACCCCTCCACTTT
>TRBD2|-|TRBJ2-1|TRBV20-1
CSAREGNRGLANYNEQFF
TGCAGTGCTAGAGAGGGGAACAGGGGACTAGCGAACTACAATGAGCAGTTCTTC
>TRBD2|-|TRBJ2-5|TRBV4-3
CASSQDPSGGYGETQYF
TGCGCCAGCAGCCAAGACCCTAGCGGGGGCTACGGGGAGACCCAGTACTTC